Sequencing of this TCR beta chain was carried out in a study of blood T cell repertoires in COVID-19. Study information: Donors in the United States, Italy and Spain gave samples during acute or convalescent COVID-19. T cells, B-cell-depleted T cells, or PBMCs provided the cDNA or gDNA that served as material.

Sequenced by immunoSEQ multiplex PCR; TCRdb stores in-frame clones only, minus some. This repertoire shows around 92,000 clones, approximately 79% found once; its top ten account for less than 5%. Germline CDR1 MNHNS, CDR2 SASEGT. V dropped 0 bases and J dropped 0 bases, with 3 bases sitting between them. CDR3 length: 13 residues. One Seattle source followed patients from active infection through their disease course. This rearrangement joins TRBV6-1 to TRBJ2-7, with unresolved D. The TCR sequence derives from a man in his sixties or seventies with COVID-19, enrolled during active disease. Material for sequencing was peripheral blood. In DNA, the CDR3 is TGTGCCAGCAGTGAAGCCAACTCCTACGAGCAGTACTTC. It specifies CASSEANSYEQYF.